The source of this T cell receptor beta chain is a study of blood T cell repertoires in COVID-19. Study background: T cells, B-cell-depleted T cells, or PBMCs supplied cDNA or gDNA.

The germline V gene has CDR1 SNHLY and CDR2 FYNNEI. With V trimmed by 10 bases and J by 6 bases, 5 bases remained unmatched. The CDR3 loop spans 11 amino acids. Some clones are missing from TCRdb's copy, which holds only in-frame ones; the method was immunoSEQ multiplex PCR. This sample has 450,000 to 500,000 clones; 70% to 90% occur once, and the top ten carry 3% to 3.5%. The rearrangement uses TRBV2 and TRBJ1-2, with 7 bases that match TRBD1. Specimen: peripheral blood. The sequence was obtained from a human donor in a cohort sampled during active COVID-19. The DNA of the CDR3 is TGTGCCACTCCTACAGGGGATGGCTACACCTTC. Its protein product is CATPTGDGYTF.